Given below is one TCR beta chain in context. Its antigen is not identified. The data originate from a study of CD8 T cells in ankylosing spondylitis. From germline, CDR1 is KGHDR and CDR2 SFDVKD. Trimming stripped 8 bases from V and 0 bases from J, with 9 bases between. The CDR3 is 14 amino acids. Study-level results: A motif of eight or nine highly homologous TCR beta variants was seen as apparently characteristic of ankylosing spondylitis blood.

TCRdb itself ran the 5' RACE reads through MiXCR, one entry per CDR3 protein. The sample records about 420,000 distinct CDR3 sequences, 20% to 25% being singletons. The chain uses TRBV24-1 and TRBJ2-2; D unresolved. Sequenced input: blood, either unsorted or a sorted T cell fraction (not recorded which). The TCR comes from a male donor with ankylosing spondylitis. The CDR3 sequence is CATKQGANTGELFF. Here the CDR3 DNA reads TGTGCCACCAAACAAGGCGCGAACACCGGGGAGCTGTTTTTT.